The 3 T cell receptor beta chains given below trace back to one sample, sequenced in a study of blood T cell repertoires in COVID-19. Sequencing used immunoSEQ multiplex PCR; TCRdb keeps in-frame clones, though not all of them. In the table there are roughly 91,000 clones, around 80% of which are singletons. Source material: peripheral blood. These receptors came from a woman at least 80 years old with acute or convalescent COVID-19.

This chain links TRBV29-1 with TRBJ1-1; a possible D gene is TRBD1 (6 bases). The CDR3 runs to 12 residues. V lost 4 bases to trimming and J lost 2 bases, with 8 bases between them. In germline, CDR1 is SQVTM, CDR2 ANQGSEA. CDR3 residues: CSVAGANTEAFF. The DNA of the CDR3 is TGCAGCGTTGCAGGGGCTAACACTGAAGCTTTCTTT.

J is TRBJ2-7 and V is TRBV5-4; D not resolved. Germline loops: CDR1 SGHNT, CDR2 YYREEE (reference sequence). Trimming shortened V by 1 base and J by 2 bases, and 10 bases separated the two germline ends. The CDR3 loop spans 14 amino acids. The CDR3 DNA sequence: TGTGCCAGCAGCTTGCCACAGACCCCCTACGAGCAGTACTTC. Amino acid sequence: CASSLPQTPYEQYF.

The rearrangement joins TRBV9 to TRBJ2-5, with TRBD2 matching 8 bases. With V trimmed by 3 bases and J by 1 base, 5 bases remained unmatched. CDR1 is SGDLS, CDR2 YYNGEE, per germline. This CDR3 is 15 amino acids long. CDR3 coding DNA: TGTGCCAGCAGCGCTAGCGGGCGCCCCCAAGAGACCCAGTACTTC. It codes for CASSASGRPQETQYF. Full variable domain (rest looked up from reference TRBV9 and TRBJ2-5): DSGVTQTPKHLITATGQRVTLRCSPRSGDLSVYWYQQSLDQGLQFLIQYYNGEERAKGNILERFSAQQFPDLHSELNLSSLELGDSALYFCASSASGRPQETQYFGPGTRLLVL.